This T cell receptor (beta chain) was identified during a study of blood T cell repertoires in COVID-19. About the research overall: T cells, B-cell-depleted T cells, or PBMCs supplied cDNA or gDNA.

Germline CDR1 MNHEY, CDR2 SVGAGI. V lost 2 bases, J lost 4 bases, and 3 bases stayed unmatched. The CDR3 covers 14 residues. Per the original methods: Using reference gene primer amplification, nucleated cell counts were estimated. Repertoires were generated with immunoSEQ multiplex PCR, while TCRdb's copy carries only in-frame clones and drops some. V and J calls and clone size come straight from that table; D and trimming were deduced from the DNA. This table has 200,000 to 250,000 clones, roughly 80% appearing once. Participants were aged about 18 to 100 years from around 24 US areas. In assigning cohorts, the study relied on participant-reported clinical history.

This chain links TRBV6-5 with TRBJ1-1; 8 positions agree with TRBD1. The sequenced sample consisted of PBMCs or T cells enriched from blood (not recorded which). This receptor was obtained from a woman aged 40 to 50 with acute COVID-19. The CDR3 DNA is TGTGCCAGCAGTTACGGACAGGGAACCACTGAAGCTTTCTTT. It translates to CASSYGQGTTEAFF.